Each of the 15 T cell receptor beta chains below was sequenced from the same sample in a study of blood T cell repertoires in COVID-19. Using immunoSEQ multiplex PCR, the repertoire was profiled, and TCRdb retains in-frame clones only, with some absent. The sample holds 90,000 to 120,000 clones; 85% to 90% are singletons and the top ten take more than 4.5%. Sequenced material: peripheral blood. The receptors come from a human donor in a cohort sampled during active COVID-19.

This CDR3 is CASSQGVSGNTIYF. CDR3 nucleotide sequence: TGTGCCAGCAGCCAGGGCGTCTCTGGAAACACCATATATTTT. The chain carries TRBV3-1 (or the pseudogene TRBV3-2) and TRBJ1-3; D gene uncertain. The V end lost 3 bases, the J end lost 0 bases, and 6 bases lay between the germline ends. The CDR3 is made up of 14 amino acids. Germline assignment: CDR1 LGHDT and CDR2 YNNKEL (reference sequence).

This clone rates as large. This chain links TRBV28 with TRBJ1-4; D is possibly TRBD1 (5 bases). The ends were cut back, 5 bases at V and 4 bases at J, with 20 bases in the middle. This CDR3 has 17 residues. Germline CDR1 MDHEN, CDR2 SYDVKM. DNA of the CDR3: TGTGCCAGCAGTCGGGGACTGGGGAGTTATCTTAATGAAAAACTGTTTTTT. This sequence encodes CASSRGLGSYLNEKLFF. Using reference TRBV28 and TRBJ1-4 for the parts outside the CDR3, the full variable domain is DVKVTQSSRYLVKRTGEKVFLECVQDMDHENMFWYRQDPGLGLRLIYFSYDVKMKEKGDIPEGYSVSREKKERFSLILESASTNQTSMYLCASSRGLGSYLNEKLFFGSGTQLSVL.

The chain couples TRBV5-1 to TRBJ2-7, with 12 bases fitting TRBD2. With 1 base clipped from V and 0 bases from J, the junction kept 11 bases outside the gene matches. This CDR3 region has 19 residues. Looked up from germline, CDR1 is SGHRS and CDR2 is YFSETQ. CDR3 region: CASSLRPSGRAVDSYEQYF. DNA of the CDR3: TGCGCCAGCAGCTTGAGGCCTAGCGGGAGGGCCGTGGACTCCTACGAGCAGTACTTC.

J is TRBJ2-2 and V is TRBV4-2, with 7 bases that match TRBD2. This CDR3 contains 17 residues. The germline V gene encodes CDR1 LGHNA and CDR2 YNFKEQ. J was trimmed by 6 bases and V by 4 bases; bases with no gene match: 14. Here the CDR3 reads CASSPRPLRLAPGELFF. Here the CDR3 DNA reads TGTGCCAGCAGCCCCAGGCCTCTCCGACTAGCTCCCGGGGAGCTGTTTTTT.

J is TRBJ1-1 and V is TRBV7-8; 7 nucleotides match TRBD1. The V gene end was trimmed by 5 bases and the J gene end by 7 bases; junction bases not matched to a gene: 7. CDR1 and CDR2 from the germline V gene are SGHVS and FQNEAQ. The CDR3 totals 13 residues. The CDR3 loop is CASSAGGIREAFF. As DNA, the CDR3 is TGTGCCAGCAGCGCAGGGGGGATACGTGAAGCTTTCTTT.

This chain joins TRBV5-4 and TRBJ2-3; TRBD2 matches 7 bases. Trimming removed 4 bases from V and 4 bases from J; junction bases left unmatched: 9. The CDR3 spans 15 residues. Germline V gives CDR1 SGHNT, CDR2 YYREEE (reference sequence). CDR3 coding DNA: TGTGCCAGCAGCCCAGGTGGGGGGGTAGCAGATACGCAGTATTTT. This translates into CASSPGGGVADTQYF.

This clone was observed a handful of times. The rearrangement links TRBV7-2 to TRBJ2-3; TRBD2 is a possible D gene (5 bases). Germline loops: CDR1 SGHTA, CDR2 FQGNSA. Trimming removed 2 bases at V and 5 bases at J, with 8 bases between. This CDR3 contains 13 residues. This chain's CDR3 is CASSLKRGDTQYF. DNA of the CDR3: TGTGCCAGCAGCTTAAAACGGGGAGATACGCAGTATTTT. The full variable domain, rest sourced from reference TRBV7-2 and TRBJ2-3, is GAGVSQSPSNKVTEKGKDVELRCDPISGHTALYWYRQSLGQGLEFLIYFQGNSAPDKSGLPSDRFSAERTGGSVSTLTIQRTQQEDSAVYLCASSLKRGDTQYFGPGTRLTVL.

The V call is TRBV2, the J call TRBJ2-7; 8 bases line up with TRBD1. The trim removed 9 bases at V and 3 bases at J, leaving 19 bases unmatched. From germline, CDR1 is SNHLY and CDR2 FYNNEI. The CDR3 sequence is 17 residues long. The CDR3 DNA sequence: TGTGCCAGTTGGGACGGGACAGGATCCAAAAAGAGCTACGAGCAGTACTTC. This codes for CASWDGTGSKKSYEQYF.

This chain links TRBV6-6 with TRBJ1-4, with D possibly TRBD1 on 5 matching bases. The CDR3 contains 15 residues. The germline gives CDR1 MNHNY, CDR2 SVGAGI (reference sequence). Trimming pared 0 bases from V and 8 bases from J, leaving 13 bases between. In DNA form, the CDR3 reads TGTGCCAGCAGTTACTCCCGGGAGGGGAGAGAAAAACTGTTTTTT. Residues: CASSYSREGREKLFF.

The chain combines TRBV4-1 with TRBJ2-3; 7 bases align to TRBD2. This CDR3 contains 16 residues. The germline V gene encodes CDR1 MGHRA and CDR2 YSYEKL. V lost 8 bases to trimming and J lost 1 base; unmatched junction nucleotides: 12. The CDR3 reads CASWGGRGGGTDTQYF. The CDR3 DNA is TGCGCCAGCTGGGGAGGGAGGGGCGGGGGCACAGATACGCAGTATTTT.

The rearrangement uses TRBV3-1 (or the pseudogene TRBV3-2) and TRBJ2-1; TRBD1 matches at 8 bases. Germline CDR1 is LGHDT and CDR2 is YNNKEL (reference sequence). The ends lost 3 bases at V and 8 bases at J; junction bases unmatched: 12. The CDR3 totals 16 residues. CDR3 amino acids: CASSHREIPGGHEQFF. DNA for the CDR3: TGTGCCAGCAGCCACCGAGAGATCCCAGGGGGCCATGAGCAGTTCTTC.

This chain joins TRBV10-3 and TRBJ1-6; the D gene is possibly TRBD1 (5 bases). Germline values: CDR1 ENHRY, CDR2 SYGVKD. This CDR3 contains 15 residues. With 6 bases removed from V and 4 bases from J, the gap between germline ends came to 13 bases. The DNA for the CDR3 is TGTGCCATCAGGGCAACAGGAGATTATAATTCACCCCTCCACTTT. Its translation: CAIRATGDYNSPLHF.

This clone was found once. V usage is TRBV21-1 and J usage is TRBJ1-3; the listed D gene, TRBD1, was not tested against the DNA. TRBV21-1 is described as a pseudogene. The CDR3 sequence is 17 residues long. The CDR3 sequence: CASSKAVLGPVGNTIYF. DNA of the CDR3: TGTGCCAGCAGCAAAGCGGTCCTTGGGCCGGTCGGAAACACCATATATTTT.

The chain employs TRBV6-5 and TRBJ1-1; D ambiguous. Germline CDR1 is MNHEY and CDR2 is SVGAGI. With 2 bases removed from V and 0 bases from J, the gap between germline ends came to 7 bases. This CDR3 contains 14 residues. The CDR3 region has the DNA TGTGCCAGCAGTTACCACAGAATGAACACTGAAGCTTTCTTT. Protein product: CASSYHRMNTEAFF.

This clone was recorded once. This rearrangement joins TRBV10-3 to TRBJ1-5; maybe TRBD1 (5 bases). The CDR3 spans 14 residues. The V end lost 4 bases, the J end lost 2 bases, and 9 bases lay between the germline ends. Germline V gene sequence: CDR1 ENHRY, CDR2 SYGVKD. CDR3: CAISAGHGNQPQHF. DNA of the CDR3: TGTGCCATCAGTGCAGGGCATGGCAATCAGCCCCAGCATTTT.